The entry that follows covers one T cell receptor beta chain sequence. Its antigen is currently unknown. At one boundary the junction diverges from the germline segment, which might be a read error. This CDR3 comprises 13 residues. The V gene's germline CDR1 is LNHDA and CDR2 SQIVND (reference sequence). Assay: immunoSEQ multiplex PCR; the TCRdb copy retains only in-frame clones and omits some. The sample carries tens of thousands of clones, roughly 83% recorded once. Time point described: week 11, during vaccination. In the vaccine, a single dose held 300 ug of the mutant IDH1 20-mer peptide, along with topical imiquimod. The sample belongs to a study of a mutant IDH1 vaccine in newly diagnosed glioma. Findings and caveats of the study: Pseudoprogression apparently tracked independently of changes in top peripheral T cell clonotypes. Altogether, roughly 93% of patients exhibited vaccine-induced immune responses.

The rearrangement links TRBV19 to TRBJ1-2; no reliable D call. The receptor was isolated from a woman between 45 and 65 years old with glioma. Sequenced here: PBMCs, sampled from a glioma patient whose treatment included an IDH1 peptide vaccine. The DNA of the CDR3 is TGTGCCAGTAGTCGGCAGCCCCCCGAAACTCGCGCCTTC. It translates to CASSRQPPETRAF.